One sample yielded the 15 T cell receptor beta chains listed below, sequenced in a study of blood T cell repertoires in COVID-19. Data came from immunoSEQ multiplex PCR; TCRdb stores just in-frame clones and leaves some out. The top ten hold 4% to 5.5% of the sample, which has a few hundred thousand clones, 65% to 90% seen once. Sequencing was carried out using PBMCs or T cells enriched from blood (not recorded which). The origin of the receptors is a woman in her forties with acute COVID-19.

V and J are TRBV19 and TRBJ1-2; 10 positions agree with TRBD1. Trimming took 5 bases from V and 6 from J; bases not matched to a gene: 6. The CDR3 is made up of 14 amino acids. CDR1 and CDR2 from the germline V gene are LNHDA and SQIVND (reference sequence). CDR3 coding DNA: TGTGCCAGTAGTTGGACAGGGGGAAGAGATGGCTACACCTTC. It is translated as CASSWTGGRDGYTF.

The J gene is TRBJ2-7, the V gene TRBV11-3; 12 bases are a match to TRBD2. V shed 1 base, J shed 7 bases, and the junction held 5 bases outside the gene matches. Germline values: CDR1 SGHNT, CDR2 YENEEA. The CDR3 extends over 15 amino acids. The CDR3 region is CASSLGLAGAVEQYF. In nucleotides, the CDR3 is TGTGCCAGCAGCTTAGGACTAGCGGGAGCAGTTGAGCAGTACTTC.

The chain is built from TRBV19 and TRBJ2-1; perhaps TRBD2 as D (6 bases). V was shortened by 9 bases and J by 8 bases, with 17 bases between the two germline ends. In germline, CDR1 is LNHDA, CDR2 SQIVND (reference sequence). There are 13 residues in the CDR3. The CDR3 region has the DNA TGTGCCAGCAATAGCGGTCGTAGCGATGAGCAGTTCTTC. Protein: CASNSGRSDEQFF.

The V gene is TRBV19, the J gene TRBJ2-2; D possibly corresponds to TRBD2 (6 bases). This CDR3 is built from 16 residues. The V and J ends lost 4 bases and 6 bases respectively, with 18 bases between them. The germline V gene encodes CDR1 LNHDA and CDR2 SQIVND (reference sequence). The CDR3 DNA follows: TGTGCCAGTAGTAAAAGACTAGACCCGAAAGCCGGGGAGCTGTTTTTT. Translated: CASSKRLDPKAGELFF.

The chain recombines TRBV5-1 with TRBJ2-5, with 10 bases identical to TRBD1. This CDR3 has 17 residues. Germline V CDR1 and CDR2: SGHRS, YFSETQ. V was clipped by 0 bases and J by 5 bases; unmatched bases: 10. The CDR3 nucleotides are TGCGCCAGCAGCTTGGGTATGACAGGGGGCGGAATGGAGACCCAGTACTTC. Amino acid sequence: CASSLGMTGGGMETQYF. Based on the CDR3 plus reference TRBV5-1 and TRBJ2-5, the full variable domain is KAGVTQTPRYLIKTRGQQVTLSCSPISGHRSVSWYQQTPGQGLQFLFEYFSETQRNKGNFPGRFSGRQFSNSRSEMNVSTLELGDSALYLCASSLGMTGGGMETQYFGPGTRLLVL.

The rearrangement uses TRBV6-5 and TRBJ1-5; TRBD1 matches at 7 bases. The CDR3 is 15 residues long. V gave up 0 bases and J gave up 6 bases; unmatched junction bases: 5. CDR1 MNHEY and CDR2 SVGAGI come from the germline V gene. CDR3 DNA sequence: TGTGCCAGCAGTTACTCGAGGACAGGAGGTCAGCCCCAGCATTTT. Translated, it gives CASSYSRTGGQPQHF.

As to this clone: The sample holds other DNA sequences that translate to the same CDR3. The V call is TRBV6-5, the J call TRBJ2-7, with 7 bases identical to TRBD1. Germline lookup yields CDR1 MNHEY and CDR2 SVGAGI. The CDR3 loop spans 13 amino acids. J gave up 0 bases and V 6 bases, and 2 bases lay outside the gene matches. The CDR3 is CASRGTDSYEQYF. The CDR3 coding sequence is TGTGCCAGCAGAGGGACAGACTCCTACGAGCAGTACTTC.

The rearrangement uses TRBV4-1 and TRBJ1-1; a weak D match, TRBD1 (5 bases). V dropped 3 bases and J dropped 8 bases, with 13 bases sitting between them. This CDR3 is built from 13 residues. In germline, CDR1 is MGHRA, CDR2 YSYEKL. The CDR3 DNA is TGCGCCAGCAGCCACCCACGGGGGTCGGAAGCTTTCTTT. Its translation: CASSHPRGSEAFF.

The J gene is TRBJ1-1, the V gene TRBV3-1 (or the pseudogene TRBV3-2), with D maybe TRBD1 (6 bases). Trimming removed 4 bases at V and 3 bases at J, with 15 bases between. Germline CDR1 reads LGHDT; CDR2 reads YNNKEL (reference sequence). The CDR3 covers 15 residues. The CDR3 region has the DNA TGTGCCAGCAGCCTCTTTAGGACAGAGGACACTGAAGCTTTCTTT. Its translation: CASSLFRTEDTEAFF.

The rearrangement joins TRBV3-1 (or the pseudogene TRBV3-2) to TRBJ2-7; 7 nucleotides align to TRBD2. The V gene's germline CDR1 is LGHDT and CDR2 YNNKEL (reference sequence). The CDR3 has 17 residues. V lost 4 bases to trimming and J lost 5 bases; unmatched junction nucleotides: 17. CDR3 in amino acids: CASSRSGYPLPEDEQYF. In nucleotides, the CDR3 is TGTGCCAGCAGCCGTAGCGGGTATCCCCTCCCCGAAGACGAGCAGTACTTC.

The CDR3 DNA sequence: TGTGCCAGCTCACAACTCAGGGGGACTGAAGCTTTCTTT. Protein: CASSQLRGTEAFF. This chain joins TRBV18 and TRBJ1-1; 7 bases are shared with TRBD1. J lost 5 bases, V lost 4 bases, and 4 bases had no gene match. Germline V gene sequence: CDR1 KGHSH, CDR2 LQKENI. This CDR3 has 13 residues. The full variable domain, rest sourced from reference TRBV18 and TRBJ1-1, is NAGVMQNPRHLVRRRGQEARLRCSPMKGHSHVYWYRQLPEEGLKFMVYLQKENIIDESGMPKERFSAEFPKEGPSILRIQQVVRGDSAAYFCASSQLRGTEAFFGQGTRLTVV.

This chain joins TRBV19 and TRBJ1-5, with D perhaps TRBD1 (6 bases). This CDR3 is built from 14 residues. From germline, CDR1 is LNHDA and CDR2 SQIVND (reference sequence). V lost 5 bases and J 1 base, leaving 9 bases between the germline ends. The CDR3 region is CASSQTGSNQPQHF. In DNA, the CDR3 is TGTGCCAGTAGTCAAACAGGGAGCAATCAGCCCCAGCATTTT.

The count of this clone is one. The chain carries TRBV5-1 and TRBJ2-2, with 7 bases fitting TRBD1. Germline lookup yields CDR1 SGHRS and CDR2 YFSETQ. With V trimmed by 6 bases and J by 0 bases, 5 bases remained unmatched. The CDR3 covers 15 residues. DNA of the CDR3: TGCGCCAGCATGGTGGGGACAGCGAACACCGGGGAGCTGTTTTTT. Translation: CASMVGTANTGELFF.

The chain links TRBV3-1 (or the pseudogene TRBV3-2) to TRBJ1-2; D is unresolved. V was cut by 0 bases and J by 9 bases, with 14 bases left in between. The CDR3 sequence is 14 residues long. CDR1 is LGHDT, CDR2 YNNKEL, per germline (reference sequence). In nucleotides, the CDR3 is TGTGCCAGCAGCCAAGATGCGGTTTTGGTGAGCTACACCTTC. This encodes CASSQDAVLVSYTF.

This rearrangement joins TRBV7-9 to TRBJ1-2, with 8 bases aligning to TRBD1. V gave up 0 bases and J gave up 7 bases; unmatched junction bases: 7. The CDR3 loop spans 15 amino acids. Per germline, CDR1 SEHNR and CDR2 FQNEAQ (reference sequence). The CDR3 coding sequence is TGTGCCAGCAGCTTAGCGACTGGACAGGGAGGTGGCTACACCTTC. It encodes CASSLATGQGGGYTF. The whole variable domain, remainder taken from reference TRBV7-9 and TRBJ1-2, is DTGVSQNPRHKITKRGQNVTFRCDPISEHNRLYWYRQTLGQGPEFLTYFQNEAQLEKSRLLSDRFSAERPKGSFSTLEIQRTEQGDSAMYLCASSLATGQGGGYTFGSGTRLTVV.